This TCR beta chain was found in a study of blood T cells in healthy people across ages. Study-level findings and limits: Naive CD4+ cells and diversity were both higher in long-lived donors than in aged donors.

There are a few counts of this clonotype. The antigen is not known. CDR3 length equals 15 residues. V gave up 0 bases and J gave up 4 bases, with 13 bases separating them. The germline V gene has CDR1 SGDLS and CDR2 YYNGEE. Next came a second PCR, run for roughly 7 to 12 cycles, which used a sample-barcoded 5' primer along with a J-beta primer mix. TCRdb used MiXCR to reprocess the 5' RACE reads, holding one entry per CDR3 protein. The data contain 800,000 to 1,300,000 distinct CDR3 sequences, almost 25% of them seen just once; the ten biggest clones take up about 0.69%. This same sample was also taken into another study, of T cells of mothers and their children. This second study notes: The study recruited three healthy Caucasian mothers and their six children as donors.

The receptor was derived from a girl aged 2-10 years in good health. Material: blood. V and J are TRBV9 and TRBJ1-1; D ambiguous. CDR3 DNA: TGTGCCAGCAGCGTAGAGGCAGGCGGTAGCACTGAAGCTTTCTTT. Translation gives CASSVEAGGSTEAFF.